The entry that follows covers one TCR beta chain sequence. This clone was recorded once. Its antigen has not been determined. Per-base qualities were not stored, and no clone one base away is much larger. TCR CDR3 regions were amplified from genomic DNA by multiplex PCR using the deep immunoSEQ assay. For each cell subset, the extracted genomic DNA was distributed evenly across all wells of several immunoSEQ 96-well plates, and each plate served as one replicate. For sorted subsets, each replicate PCR was loaded with approximately 0.2 ug genomic DNA, equivalent to about 33,000 T cell genomes. The purified libraries were quantified using a Qubit 3.0 fluorometer, sized with a Bioanalyzer 2100, and then quantified again using the KAPA Library Quantification kit. A separate single-read 150-cycle Illumina NextSeq 550 flow cell was used to sequence each immunoSEQ 96-well plate. The published analysis was carried out like this. Because the immunoSEQ output included only junctional sequences and no quality scores, the filtering could not be the same as the filtering used for full-length reads. Sequences were annotated with PyIR, a Python wrapper for IgBLAST v1.9, using IMGT germline references to assign V/J genes and CDR3. Reads were filtered out if the reads had weak V/J assignments (E-value above 1e-6), no CDR3, stop codons, out-of-frame junctions, or ambiguous translated residues. A V3J clonotype was defined by an identical inferred V gene, J gene, and CDR3 amino acid sequence. To compute the percentage overlap between repertoires, the number of shared unique clonotypes was divided by the size of the smaller repertoire. Repertoire richness was assessed with RTK rarefaction, the Chao1 estimator, and Recon v2.1 estimates of unobserved clonotypes. Generation probabilities for all TCRbeta clonotypes obtained by the gDNA method from several donors were computed using OLGA. TCRdb holds this immuneACCESS table with in-frame rearrangements only. Some clones are missing; in checked studies, unresolved V genes explain under half, and the rest has no known cause. V, J and clone size are those of that table, while D and trimming were read from the DNA. This sample comprises around 2.1 million clones, 85% to 95% of them detected only once. Together, the top ten hold about 1.8% of the sample.

This specimen belongs to a study of shared clonotypes between healthy human individuals (dated by TCRdb to the early 2020s). Some background on the complete study: Three men and two women, aged 18 to 49 years, made up the cohort. Blood TCR repertoires of a handful of healthy adults were deeply sequenced to estimate repertoire size and the extent of clonotype sharing between individuals. For each donor, CD4 naive and CD4 memory were each run on three plates, CD8 naive on two plates, and CD8 memory on one plate. Different laboratories and diverse techniques were used to prepare libraries and sequence TCR repertoires, to increase sequencing depth and limit assay-specific biases. Leukapheresis yielded between about 0.94 and 8.9 billion PBMCs per donor.

V trim: 4 bases; J trim: 4 bases; unmatched bases: 8. Spanning cysteine to phenylalanine, the CDR3 consists of 16 amino acids. Of all the DNA, just the CDR3 is kept, 48 bases in frame from base 1. Per the germline V gene (reference sequence), MNHEY is the CDR1 and SMNVEV is the CDR2. Overall results and qualifications from the work: Pairwise subsampling led to the expectation that sequencing depth would affect the degree of clonotype sharing among donors. Sampling was restricted to blood, and TCR repertoires in tissues likely differ from the TCR repertoires found in blood. Higher generation probabilities were observed for clonotypes shared by all four sorted-subset donors than for non-shared clonotypes. Incomplete sequencing was indicated by rarefaction of sorted-subset datasets, despite the large sequencing depth. The small number of donors limited the genetic and exposure-history diversity represented. Naive subsets generally had larger estimated clonotype richness than memory subsets. Sharing across a few donors was observed for approximately 5% of naive CD4, under 4% of naive CD8, about 2.5% of memory CD4, and approximately 0.41% of memory CD8 clonotypes.

For the CD8 naive samples, CD45RO-negative cells were positively selected for CCR7, yielding a CD45RA+CCR7+ population from which TemRA cells were excluded. The donors were healthy, HIV-negative adults who had no recently reported acute infections or vaccinations. Every donor was a Caucasian adult residing in Nashville, Tennessee, USA. Blood was collected by leukapheresis, and PBMCs were isolated by Ficoll-Histopaque density gradient centrifugation and then cryopreserved in liquid nitrogen vapor phase. Purity and quantity of every magnetically sorted T cell population were checked by analytical flow cytometry. Each sorted fraction had its genomic DNA isolated and then quantified by UV absorbance on a Nanodrop 2000c.

What was sequenced was naive CD8+ T cells from PBMCs. Explained via the paper, the cell subset or site label denotes: CD45RA+CCR7+. This sequence originates from a man in his late teens or twenties in good health. Some clones in this sample may be carry-over from other donors' samples. The V and J genes are TRBV27 and TRBJ2-1; 9 central nucleotides agree with TRBD2. The nucleotides read TGTGCCAGCAGTTCCGGTCCCGGACTAGCGTACAATGAGCAGTTCTTC. Its protein reads: CASSSGPGLAYNEQFF.